This TCR beta chain originates from a study of blood T cell repertoires in COVID-19. Study-wide context: COVID-19 samples from acute and convalescent phases originated in the United States, Italy and Spain.

The data were produced by immunoSEQ multiplex PCR, yet TCRdb's version contains in-frame clones alone and is incomplete. The sample has 140,000 or so clones, around 85% seen once. The V gene end was trimmed by 3 bases and the J gene end by 6 bases; junction bases not matched to a gene: 4. Germline V lookup: CDR1 SGHVS, CDR2 FNYEAQ. The CDR3 contains 15 residues. The sequence was obtained from a woman older than 75 with acute or convalescent COVID-19. The chain has TRBV7-6 and TRBJ2-3; 12 bases map to TRBD2. The sequencing input was peripheral blood. DNA for the CDR3: TGTGCCAGCAGCTTTTCACTAGCGGGGGGTGATACGCAGTATTTT. Protein sequence: CASSFSLAGGDTQYF.